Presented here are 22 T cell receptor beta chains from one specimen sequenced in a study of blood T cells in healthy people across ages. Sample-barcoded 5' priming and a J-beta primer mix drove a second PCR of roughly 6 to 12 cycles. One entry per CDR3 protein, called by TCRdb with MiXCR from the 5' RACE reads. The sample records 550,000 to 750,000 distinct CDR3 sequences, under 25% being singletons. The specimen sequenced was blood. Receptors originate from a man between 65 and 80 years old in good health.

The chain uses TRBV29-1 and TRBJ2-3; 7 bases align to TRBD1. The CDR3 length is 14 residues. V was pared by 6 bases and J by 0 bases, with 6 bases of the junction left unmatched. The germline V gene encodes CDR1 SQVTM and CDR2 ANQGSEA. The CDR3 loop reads CSVAKGQSTDTQYF. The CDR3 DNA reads TGCAGCGTCGCAAAGGGACAGAGCACAGATACGCAGTATTTT.

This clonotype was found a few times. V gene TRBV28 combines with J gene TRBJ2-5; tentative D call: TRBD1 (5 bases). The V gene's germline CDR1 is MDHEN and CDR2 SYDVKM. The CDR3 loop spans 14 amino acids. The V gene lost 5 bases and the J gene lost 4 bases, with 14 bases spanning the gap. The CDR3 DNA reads TGTGCCAGCAGTGAGGACCCAGGGTCAGAGACCCAGTACTTC. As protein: CASSEDPGSETQYF. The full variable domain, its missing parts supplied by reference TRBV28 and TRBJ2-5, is DVKVTQSSRYLVKRTGEKVFLECVQDMDHENMFWYRQDPGLGLRLIYFSYDVKMKEKGDIPEGYSVSREKKERFSLILESASTNQTSMYLCASSEDPGSETQYFGPGTRLLVL.

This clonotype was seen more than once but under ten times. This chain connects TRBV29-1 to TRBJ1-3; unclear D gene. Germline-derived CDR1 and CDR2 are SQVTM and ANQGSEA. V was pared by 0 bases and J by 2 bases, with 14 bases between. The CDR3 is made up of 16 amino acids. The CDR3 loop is CSVEDPYEGTGNTIYF. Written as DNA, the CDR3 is TGCAGCGTTGAAGACCCCTACGAGGGAACTGGAAACACCATATATTTT.

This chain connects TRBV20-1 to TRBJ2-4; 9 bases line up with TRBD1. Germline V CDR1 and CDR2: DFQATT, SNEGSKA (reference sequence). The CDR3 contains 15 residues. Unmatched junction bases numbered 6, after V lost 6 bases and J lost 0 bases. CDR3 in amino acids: CSAPGTGIAKNIQYF. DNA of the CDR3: TGCAGTGCCCCCGGGACAGGGATAGCCAAAAACATTCAGTACTTC.

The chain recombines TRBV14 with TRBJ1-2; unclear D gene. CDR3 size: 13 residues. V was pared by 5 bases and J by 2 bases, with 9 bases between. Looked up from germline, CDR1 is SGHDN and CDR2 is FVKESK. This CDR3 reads CASSRTRNYGYTF. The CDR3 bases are TGTGCCAGCAGCAGAACGAGGAACTATGGCTACACCTTC.

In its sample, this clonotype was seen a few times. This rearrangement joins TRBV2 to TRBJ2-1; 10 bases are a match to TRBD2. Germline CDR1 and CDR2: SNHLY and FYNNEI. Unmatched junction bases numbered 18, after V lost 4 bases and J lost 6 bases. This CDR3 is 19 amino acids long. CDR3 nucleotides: TGTGCCAGCAGTGGCAGAAATCCGGGACTAGCGCTTTTGGGCAATGAGCAGTTCTTC. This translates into CASSGRNPGLALLGNEQFF. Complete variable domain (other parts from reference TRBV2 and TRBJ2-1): EPEVTQTPSHQVTQMGQEVILRCVPISNHLYFYWYRQILGQKVEFLVSFYNNEISEKSEIFDDQFSVERPDGSNFTLKIRSTKLEDSAMYFCASSGRNPGLALLGNEQFFGPGTRLTVL.

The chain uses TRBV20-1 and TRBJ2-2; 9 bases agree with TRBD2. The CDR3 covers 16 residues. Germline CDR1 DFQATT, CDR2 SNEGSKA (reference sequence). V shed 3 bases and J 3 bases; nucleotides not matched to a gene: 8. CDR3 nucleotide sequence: TGCAGTGCTAGGTTAGCGGGAGAATCGGACACCGGGGAGCTGTTTTTT. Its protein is CSARLAGESDTGELFF.

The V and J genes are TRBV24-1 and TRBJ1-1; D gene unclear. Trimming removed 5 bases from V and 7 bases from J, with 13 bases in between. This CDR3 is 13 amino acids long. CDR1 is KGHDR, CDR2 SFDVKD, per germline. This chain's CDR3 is CATSAPQYDEAFF. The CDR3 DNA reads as TGTGCCACCAGTGCCCCCCAGTACGATGAAGCTTTCTTT.

This CDR3 is CASFGLQETQYF. The CDR3 DNA is TGTGCCAGCTTTGGCCTCCAAGAGACCCAGTACTTC. The chain employs TRBV28 and TRBJ2-5; no clear D. Germline V gene sequence: CDR1 MDHEN, CDR2 SYDVKM. Trimming removed 8 bases at V and 1 base at J, with 8 bases between. This CDR3 is built from 12 residues. Using reference TRBV28 and TRBJ2-5 for the parts outside the CDR3, the full variable domain is DVKVTQSSRYLVKRTGEKVFLECVQDMDHENMFWYRQDPGLGLRLIYFSYDVKMKEKGDIPEGYSVSREKKERFSLILESASTNQTSMYLCASFGLQETQYFGPGTRLLVL.

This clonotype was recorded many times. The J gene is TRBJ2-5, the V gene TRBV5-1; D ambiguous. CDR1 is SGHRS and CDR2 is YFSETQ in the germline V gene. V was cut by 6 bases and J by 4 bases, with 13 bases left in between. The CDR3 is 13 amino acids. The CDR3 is CASTKPGLETQYF. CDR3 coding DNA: TGCGCCAGCACCAAACCCGGGCTAGAGACCCAGTACTTC.

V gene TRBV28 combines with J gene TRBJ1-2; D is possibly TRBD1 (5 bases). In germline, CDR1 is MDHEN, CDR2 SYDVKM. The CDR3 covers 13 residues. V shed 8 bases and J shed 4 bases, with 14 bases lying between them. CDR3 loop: CASVSGLIYGYTF. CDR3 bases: TGTGCCAGCGTCTCAGGGCTTATCTATGGCTACACCTTC.

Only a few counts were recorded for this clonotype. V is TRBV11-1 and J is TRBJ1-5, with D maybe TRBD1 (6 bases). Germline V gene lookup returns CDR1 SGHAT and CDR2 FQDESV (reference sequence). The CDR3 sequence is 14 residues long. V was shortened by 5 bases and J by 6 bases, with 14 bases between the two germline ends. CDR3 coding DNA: TGTGCCAGCAGCGTCGATCAGGGGAGTCAGCCCCAGCATTTT. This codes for CASSVDQGSQPQHF.

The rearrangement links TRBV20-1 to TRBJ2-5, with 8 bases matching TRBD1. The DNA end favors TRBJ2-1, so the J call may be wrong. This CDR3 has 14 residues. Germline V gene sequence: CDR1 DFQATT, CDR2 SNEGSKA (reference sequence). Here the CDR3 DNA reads TGCAGTGCTCCCACAGGGGGGTTTACCAATGAGCAGTTCTTC. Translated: CSAPTGGFTNEQFF.

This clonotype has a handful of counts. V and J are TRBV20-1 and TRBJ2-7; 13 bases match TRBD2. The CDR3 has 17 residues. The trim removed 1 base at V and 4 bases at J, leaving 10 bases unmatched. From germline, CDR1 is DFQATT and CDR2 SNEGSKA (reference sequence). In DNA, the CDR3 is TGCAGTGCTAGAGCCACTAGCGGGAGGGCCGTCATGTACGAGCAGTACTTC. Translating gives CSARATSGRAVMYEQYF.

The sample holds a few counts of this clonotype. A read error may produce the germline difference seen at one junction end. This CDR3 reads CASSLHREEVF. Written as DNA, the CDR3 is TGTGCCAGCAGCTTACACAGGGAGGAAGTCTTT. The chain couples TRBV7-2 to TRBJ1-1, with D possibly being TRBD1 (6 bases). The CDR3 covers 11 residues. From germline, CDR1 is SGHTA and CDR2 FQGNSA.

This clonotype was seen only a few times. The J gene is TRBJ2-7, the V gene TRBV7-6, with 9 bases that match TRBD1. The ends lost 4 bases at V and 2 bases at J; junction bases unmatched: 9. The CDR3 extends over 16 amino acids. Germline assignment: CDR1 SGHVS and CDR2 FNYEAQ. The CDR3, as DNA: TGTGCCAGCAGCTCGCACCGGGACAGGGACGCCTACGAGCAGTACTTC. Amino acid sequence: CASSSHRDRDAYEQYF.

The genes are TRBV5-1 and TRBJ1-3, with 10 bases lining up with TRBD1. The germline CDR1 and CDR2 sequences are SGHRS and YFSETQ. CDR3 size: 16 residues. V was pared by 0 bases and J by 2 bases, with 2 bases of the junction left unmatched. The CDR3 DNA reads TGCGCCAGCAGCTTGGGACAGGGGGCAACTGGAAACACCATATATTTT. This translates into CASSLGQGATGNTIYF. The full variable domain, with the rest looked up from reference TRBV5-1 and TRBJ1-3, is KAGVTQTPRYLIKTRGQQVTLSCSPISGHRSVSWYQQTPGQGLQFLFEYFSETQRNKGNFPGRFSGRQFSNSRSEMNVSTLELGDSALYLCASSLGQGATGNTIYFGEGSWLTVV.

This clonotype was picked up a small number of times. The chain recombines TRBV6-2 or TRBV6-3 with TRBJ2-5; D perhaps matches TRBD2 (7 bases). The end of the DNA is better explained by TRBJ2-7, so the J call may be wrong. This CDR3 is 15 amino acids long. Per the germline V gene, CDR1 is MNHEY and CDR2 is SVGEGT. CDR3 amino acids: CASSYGGAGTYEQYF. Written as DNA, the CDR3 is TGTGCCAGCAGTTACGGGGGGGCAGGGACCTACGAGCAGTACTTC.

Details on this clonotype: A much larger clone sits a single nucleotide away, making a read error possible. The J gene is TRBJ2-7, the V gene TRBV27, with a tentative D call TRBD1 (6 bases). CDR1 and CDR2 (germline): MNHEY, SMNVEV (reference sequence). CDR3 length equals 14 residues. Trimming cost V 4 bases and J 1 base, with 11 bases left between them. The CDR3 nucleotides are TGTGCCAGCAGTTGGGGACACGGATCCTACGAGCAGTACTTC. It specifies CASSWGHGSYEQYF.

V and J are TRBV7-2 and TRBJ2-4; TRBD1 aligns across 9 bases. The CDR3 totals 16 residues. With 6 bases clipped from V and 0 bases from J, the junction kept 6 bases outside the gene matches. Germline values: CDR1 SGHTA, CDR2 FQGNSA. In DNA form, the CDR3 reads TGTGCCAGCAGGAGGGGGACAGGGTCAGCCAAAAACATTCAGTACTTC. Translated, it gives CASRRGTGSAKNIQYF.

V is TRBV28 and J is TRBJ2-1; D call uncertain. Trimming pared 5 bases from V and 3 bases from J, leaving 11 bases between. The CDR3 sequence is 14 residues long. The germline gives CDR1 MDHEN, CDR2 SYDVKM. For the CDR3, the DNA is TGTGCCAGCAGTCCCTCAGGAGACTACAATGAGCAGTTCTTC. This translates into CASSPSGDYNEQFF.

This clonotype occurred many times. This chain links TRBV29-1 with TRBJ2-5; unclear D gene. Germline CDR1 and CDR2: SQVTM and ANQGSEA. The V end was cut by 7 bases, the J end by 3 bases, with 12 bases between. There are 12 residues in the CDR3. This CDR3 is CSANWGKETQYF. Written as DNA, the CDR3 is TGCAGCGCCAACTGGGGTAAAGAGACCCAGTACTTC.